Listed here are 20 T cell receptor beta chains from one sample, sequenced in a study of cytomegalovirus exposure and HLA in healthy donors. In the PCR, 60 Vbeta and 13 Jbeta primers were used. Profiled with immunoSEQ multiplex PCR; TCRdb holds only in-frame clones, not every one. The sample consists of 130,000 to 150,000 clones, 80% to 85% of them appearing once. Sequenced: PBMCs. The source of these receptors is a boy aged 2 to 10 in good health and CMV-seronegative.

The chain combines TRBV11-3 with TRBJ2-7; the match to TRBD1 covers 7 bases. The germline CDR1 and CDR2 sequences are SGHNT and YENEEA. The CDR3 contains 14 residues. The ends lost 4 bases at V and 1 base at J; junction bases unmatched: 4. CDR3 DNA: TGTGCCAGCAGCTCAAGGACAGGATCCTACGAGCAGTACTTC. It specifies CASSSRTGSYEQYF.

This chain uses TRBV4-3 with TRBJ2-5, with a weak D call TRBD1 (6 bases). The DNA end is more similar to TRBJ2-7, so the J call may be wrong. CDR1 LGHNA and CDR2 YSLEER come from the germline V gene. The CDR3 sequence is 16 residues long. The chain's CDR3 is CASSQGWRTAPYEQYF. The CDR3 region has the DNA TGCGCCAGCAGCCAAGGTTGGAGGACAGCACCCTACGAGCAGTACTTC.

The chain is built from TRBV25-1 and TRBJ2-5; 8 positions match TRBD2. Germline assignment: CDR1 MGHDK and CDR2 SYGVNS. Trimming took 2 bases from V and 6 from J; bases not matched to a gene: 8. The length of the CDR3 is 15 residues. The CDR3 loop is CASSEGPGGGKTQYF. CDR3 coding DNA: TGTGCCAGCAGTGAAGGGCCGGGCGGGGGGAAGACCCAGTACTTC.

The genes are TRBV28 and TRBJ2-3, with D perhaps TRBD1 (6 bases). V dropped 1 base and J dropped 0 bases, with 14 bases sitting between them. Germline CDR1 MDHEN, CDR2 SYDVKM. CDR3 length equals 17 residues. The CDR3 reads CASSLLNGQTSTDTQYF. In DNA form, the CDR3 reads TGTGCCAGCAGTTTATTGAACGGACAGACCAGCACAGATACGCAGTATTTT.

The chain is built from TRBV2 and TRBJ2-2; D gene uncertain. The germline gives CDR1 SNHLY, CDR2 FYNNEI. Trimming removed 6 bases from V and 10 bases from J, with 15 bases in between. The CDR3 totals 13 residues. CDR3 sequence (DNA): TGTGCCAGCAGCCCAAGCGTCGCTCCGGAGCTGTTTTTT. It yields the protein CASSPSVAPELFF.

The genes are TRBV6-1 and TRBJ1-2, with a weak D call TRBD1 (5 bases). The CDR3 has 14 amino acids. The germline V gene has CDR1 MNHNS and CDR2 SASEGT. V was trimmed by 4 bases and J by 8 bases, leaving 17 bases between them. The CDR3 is CASSVGVGRGGYTF. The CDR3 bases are TGTGCCAGCAGTGTAGGTGTGGGGCGCGGCGGCTACACCTTC.

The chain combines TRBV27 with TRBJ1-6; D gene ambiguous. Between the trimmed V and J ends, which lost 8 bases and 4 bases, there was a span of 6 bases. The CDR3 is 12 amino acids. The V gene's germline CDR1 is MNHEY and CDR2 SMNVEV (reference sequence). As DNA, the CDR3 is TGTGCCAGCCGTCTTTATAATTCACCCCTCCACTTT. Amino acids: CASRLYNSPLHF.

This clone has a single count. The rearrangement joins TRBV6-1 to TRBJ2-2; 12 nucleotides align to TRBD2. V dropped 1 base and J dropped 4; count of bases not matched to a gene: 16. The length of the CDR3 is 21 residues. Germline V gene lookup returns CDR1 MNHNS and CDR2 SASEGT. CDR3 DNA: TGTGCCAGCAGTGAAGGGAGACTAGCGGGGGACCCCCTTGGTGGCACCGGGGAGCTGTTTTTT. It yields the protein CASSEGRLAGDPLGGTGELFF.

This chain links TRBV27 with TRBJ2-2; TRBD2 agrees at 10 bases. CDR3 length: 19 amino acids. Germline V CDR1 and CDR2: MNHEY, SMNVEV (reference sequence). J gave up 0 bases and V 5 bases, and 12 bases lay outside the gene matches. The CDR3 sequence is CASSPRRLAGVANTGELFF. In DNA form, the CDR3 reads TGTGCCAGCAGTCCGCGGCGGCTAGCGGGAGTCGCGAACACCGGGGAGCTGTTTTTT.

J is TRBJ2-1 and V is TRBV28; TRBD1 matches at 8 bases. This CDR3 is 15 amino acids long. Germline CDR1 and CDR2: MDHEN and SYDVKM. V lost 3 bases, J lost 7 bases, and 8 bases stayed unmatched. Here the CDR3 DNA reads TGTGCCAGCAGTTTTCTCCAGGGGGCGGGAAATGAGCAGTTCTTC. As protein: CASSFLQGAGNEQFF.

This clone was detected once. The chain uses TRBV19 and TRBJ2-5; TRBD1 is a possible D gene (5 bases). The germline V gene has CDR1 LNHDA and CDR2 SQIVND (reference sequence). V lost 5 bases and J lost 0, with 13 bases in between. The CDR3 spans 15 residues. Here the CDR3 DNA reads TGTGCCAGTAGTCCCCGACAGCCGTACCAAGAGACCCAGTACTTC. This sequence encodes CASSPRQPYQETQYF.

The CDR3 DNA follows: TGCAGCGTCCAGGGGACAGGAAATTCACCCCTCCACTTT. It codes for CSVQGTGNSPLHF. This chain connects TRBV29-1 to TRBJ1-6; 8 nucleotides match TRBD1. CDR3 length: 13 amino acids. Trimming at V came to 6 bases and at J to 7 bases, leaving 5 bases not matched to a gene. The germline CDR1 and CDR2 sequences are SQVTM and ANQGSEA.

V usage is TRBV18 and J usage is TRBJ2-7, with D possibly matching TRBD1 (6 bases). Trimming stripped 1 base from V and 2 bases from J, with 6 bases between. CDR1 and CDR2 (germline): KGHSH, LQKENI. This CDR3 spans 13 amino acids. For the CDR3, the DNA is TGTGCCAGCTCACCACGGACAGCCTACGAGCAGTACTTC. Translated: CASSPRTAYEQYF.

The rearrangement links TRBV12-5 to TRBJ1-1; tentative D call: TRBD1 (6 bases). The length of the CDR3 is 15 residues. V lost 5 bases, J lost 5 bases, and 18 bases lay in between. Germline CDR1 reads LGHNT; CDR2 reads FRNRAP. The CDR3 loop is CASGAPQGSETEAFF. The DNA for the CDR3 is TGTGCTAGTGGTGCCCCGCAGGGGAGTGAAACTGAAGCTTTCTTT.

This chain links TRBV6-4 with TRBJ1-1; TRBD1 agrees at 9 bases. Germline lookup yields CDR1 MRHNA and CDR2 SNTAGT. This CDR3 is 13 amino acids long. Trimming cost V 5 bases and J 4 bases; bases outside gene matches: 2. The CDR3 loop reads CASSLDRGTEAFF. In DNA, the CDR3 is TGTGCCAGCAGTTTGGACAGGGGCACTGAAGCTTTCTTT.

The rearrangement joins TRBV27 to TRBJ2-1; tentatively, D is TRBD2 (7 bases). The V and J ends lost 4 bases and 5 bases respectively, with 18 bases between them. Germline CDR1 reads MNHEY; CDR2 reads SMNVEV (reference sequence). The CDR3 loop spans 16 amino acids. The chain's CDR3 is CASSSTNGGPHNEQFF. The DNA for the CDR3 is TGTGCCAGCAGTTCAACGAACGGGGGGCCGCACAATGAGCAGTTCTTC.

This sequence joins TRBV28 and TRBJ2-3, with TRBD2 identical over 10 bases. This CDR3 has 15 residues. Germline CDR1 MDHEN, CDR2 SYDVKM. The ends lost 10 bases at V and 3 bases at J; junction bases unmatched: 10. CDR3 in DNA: TGTGCCACCCTAGCGGGGGTCACCGGGACAGATACGCAGTATTTT. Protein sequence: CATLAGVTGTDTQYF. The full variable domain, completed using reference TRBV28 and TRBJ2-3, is DVKVTQSSRYLVKRTGEKVFLECVQDMDHENMFWYRQDPGLGLRLIYFSYDVKMKEKGDIPEGYSVSREKKERFSLILESASTNQTSMYLCATLAGVTGTDTQYFGPGTRLTVL.

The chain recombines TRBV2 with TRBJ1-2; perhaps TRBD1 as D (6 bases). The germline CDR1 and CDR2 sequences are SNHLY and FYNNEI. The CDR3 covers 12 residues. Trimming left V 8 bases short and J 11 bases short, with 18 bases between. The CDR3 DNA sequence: TGTGCCAGCCATTGGGGCCAAGGGGGTTACACCTTC. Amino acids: CASHWGQGGYTF.

The CDR3 region is CASSPLTGEVLGRYEQYF. For the CDR3, the DNA is TGCGCCAGCAGCCCGCTGACAGGGGAGGTTCTTGGACGCTATGAGCAGTACTTC. The rearrangement links TRBV5-1 to TRBJ2-7; 8 bases map to TRBD1. Per germline, CDR1 SGHRS and CDR2 YFSETQ. There are 18 residues in the CDR3. The ends lost 4 bases at V and 7 bases at J; junction bases unmatched: 22.

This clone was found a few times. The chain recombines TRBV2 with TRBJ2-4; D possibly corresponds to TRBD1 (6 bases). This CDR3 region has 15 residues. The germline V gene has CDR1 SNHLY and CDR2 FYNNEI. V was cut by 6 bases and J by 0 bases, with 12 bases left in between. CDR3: CASSVQGIAKNIQYF. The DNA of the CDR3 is TGTGCCAGCAGCGTCCAGGGGATAGCCAAAAACATTCAGTACTTC.